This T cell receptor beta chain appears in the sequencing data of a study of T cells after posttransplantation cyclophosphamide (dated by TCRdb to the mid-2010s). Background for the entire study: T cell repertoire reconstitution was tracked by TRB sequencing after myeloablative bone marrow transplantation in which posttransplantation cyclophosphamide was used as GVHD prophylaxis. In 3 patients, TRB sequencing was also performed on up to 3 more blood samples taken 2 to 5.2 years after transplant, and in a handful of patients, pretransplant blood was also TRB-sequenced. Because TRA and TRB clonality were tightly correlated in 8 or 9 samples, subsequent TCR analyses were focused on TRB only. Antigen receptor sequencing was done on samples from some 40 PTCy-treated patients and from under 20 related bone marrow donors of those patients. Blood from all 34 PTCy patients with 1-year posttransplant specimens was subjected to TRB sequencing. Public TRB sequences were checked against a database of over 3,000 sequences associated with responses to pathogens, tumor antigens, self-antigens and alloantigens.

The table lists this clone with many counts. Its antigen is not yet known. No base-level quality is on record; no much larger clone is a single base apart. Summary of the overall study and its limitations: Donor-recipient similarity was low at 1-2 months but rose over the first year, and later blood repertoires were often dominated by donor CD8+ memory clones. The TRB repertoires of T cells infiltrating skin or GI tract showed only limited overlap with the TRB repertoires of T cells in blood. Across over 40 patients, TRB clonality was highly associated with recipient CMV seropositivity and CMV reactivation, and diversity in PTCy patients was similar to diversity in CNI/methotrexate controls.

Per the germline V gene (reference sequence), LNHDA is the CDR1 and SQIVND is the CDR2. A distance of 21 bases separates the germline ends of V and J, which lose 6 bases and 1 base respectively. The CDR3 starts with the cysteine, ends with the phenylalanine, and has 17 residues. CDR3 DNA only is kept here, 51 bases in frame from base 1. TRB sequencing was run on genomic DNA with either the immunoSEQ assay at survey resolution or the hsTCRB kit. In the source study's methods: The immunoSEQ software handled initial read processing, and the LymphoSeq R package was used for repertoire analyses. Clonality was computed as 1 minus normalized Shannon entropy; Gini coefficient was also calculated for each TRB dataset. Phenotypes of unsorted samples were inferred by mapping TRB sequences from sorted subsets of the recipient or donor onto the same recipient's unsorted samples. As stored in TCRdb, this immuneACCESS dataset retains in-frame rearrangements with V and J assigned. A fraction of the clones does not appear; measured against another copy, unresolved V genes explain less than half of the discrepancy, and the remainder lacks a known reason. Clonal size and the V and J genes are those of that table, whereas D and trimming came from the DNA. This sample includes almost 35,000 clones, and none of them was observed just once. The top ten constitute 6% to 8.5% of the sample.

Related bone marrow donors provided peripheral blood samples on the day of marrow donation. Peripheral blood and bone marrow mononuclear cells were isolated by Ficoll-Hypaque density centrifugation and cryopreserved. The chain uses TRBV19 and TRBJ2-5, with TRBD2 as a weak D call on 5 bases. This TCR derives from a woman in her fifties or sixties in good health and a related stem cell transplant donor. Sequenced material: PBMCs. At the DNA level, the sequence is TGTGCCAGTAGCCCTTCGGTAGGAGCGGAGGTCCAAGAGACCCAGTACTTC. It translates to CASSPSVGAEVQETQYF.